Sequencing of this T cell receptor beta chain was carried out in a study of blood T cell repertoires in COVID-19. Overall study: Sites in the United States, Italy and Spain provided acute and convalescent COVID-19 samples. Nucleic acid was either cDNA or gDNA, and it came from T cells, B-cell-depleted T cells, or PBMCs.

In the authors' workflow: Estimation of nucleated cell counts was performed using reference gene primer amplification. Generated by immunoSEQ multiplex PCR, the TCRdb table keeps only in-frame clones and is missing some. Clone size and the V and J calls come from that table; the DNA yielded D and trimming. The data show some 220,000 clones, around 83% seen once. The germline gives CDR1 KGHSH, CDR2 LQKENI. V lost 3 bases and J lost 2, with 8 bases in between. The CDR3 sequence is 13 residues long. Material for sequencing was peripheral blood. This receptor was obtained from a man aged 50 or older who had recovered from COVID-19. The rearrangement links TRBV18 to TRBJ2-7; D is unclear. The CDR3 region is CASSPEIPYEQYF. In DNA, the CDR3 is TGTGCCAGCTCACCCGAGATTCCCTACGAGCAGTACTTC.